The 21 T cell receptor beta chains presented below share a single source sample, sequenced in a study of response to subunit inactivated influenza vaccine. TCRdb ran MiXCR on the RT-PCR reads and lists one entry per CDR3 protein. The data hold about 580,000 distinct CDR3 sequences, with 12% to 15% observed a single time. The sample here was PBMCs from blood, taken roughly 12 days after vaccination. All receptors come from a man between 50 and 59 years old who received an inactivated influenza vaccine.

The chain has TRBV7-2 and TRBJ2-7; 7 bases are a match to TRBD2. Looked up from germline, CDR1 is SGHTA and CDR2 is FQGNSA. Trimming removed 2 bases from V and 3 bases from J; junction bases left unmatched: 7. The CDR3 has 15 amino acids. CDR3 protein: CASSLTGTTVYEQYF. CDR3 sequence (DNA): TGTGCCAGCAGCTTAACCGGGACTACGGTCTACGAGCAGTACTTC.

V usage is TRBV30 and J usage is TRBJ1-1; unclear D gene. CDR3 length equals 13 residues. Germline values: CDR1 GTSNPN, CDR2 SVGIG (reference sequence). V was pared by 0 bases and J by 4 bases, with 9 bases between. CDR3 loop: CAWSVTGSTEAFF. In nucleotides, the CDR3 is TGTGCCTGGAGTGTAACGGGAAGCACTGAAGCTTTCTTT.

This chain connects TRBV24-1 to TRBJ2-5; possible D gene TRBD2, 6 bases. The CDR3 totals 15 residues. Germline-derived CDR1 and CDR2 are KGHDR and SFDVKD. The V end was cut by 3 bases, the J end by 4 bases, with 14 bases between. The CDR3, as DNA: TGTGCCACCAGTGATATACGGAGGGGTGGAGAGACCCAGTACTTC. Translating gives CATSDIRRGGETQYF.

The V gene is TRBV30, the J gene TRBJ2-1; unclear D gene. V lost 0 bases and J lost 8, with 17 bases in between. CDR1 is GTSNPN and CDR2 is SVGIG in the germline V gene (reference sequence). The length of the CDR3 is 15 residues. The CDR3 here is CAWSVSWRLRYEQFF. CDR3 nucleotides: TGTGCCTGGAGTGTTTCATGGCGGTTAAGGTATGAGCAGTTCTTC.

For the CDR3, the DNA is TGTGCCAGCAGTGAATGGAACGCGGGAGTCACAGATACGCAGTATTTT. Its translation: CASSEWNAGVTDTQYF. The J gene is TRBJ2-3, the V gene TRBV25-1; 7 bases agree with TRBD2. This CDR3 is built from 16 residues. Germline V gene lookup returns CDR1 MGHDK and CDR2 SYGVNS. The V segment lost 1 base and the J segment 2 bases; nucleotides outside the gene matches: 6.

This clonotype turned up a few times. The CDR3 DNA is TGTGCCAGCAGCCCGAGTCTTACGTGGGGGGCCAACGTCCTGACTTTC. As protein: CASSPSLTWGANVLTF. This chain connects TRBV6-2 or TRBV6-3 to TRBJ2-6, with D uncertain. Trimming shortened V by 6 bases and J by 4 bases, and 16 bases separated the two germline ends. The CDR3 is made up of 16 amino acids. Germline V gene data show CDR1 as MNHEY and CDR2 as SVGEGT.

This clonotype appeared a few times. This chain connects TRBV25-1 to TRBJ1-2; D possibly corresponds to TRBD1 (5 bases). The germline V gene has CDR1 MGHDK and CDR2 SYGVNS. This CDR3 is built from 14 residues. V was trimmed by 1 base and J by 3 bases, leaving 9 bases between them. The CDR3 here is CASSESPGDYGYTF. The CDR3, as DNA: TGTGCCAGCAGTGAATCTCCGGGGGACTATGGCTACACCTTC.

The chain recombines TRBV10-2 with TRBJ1-4, with D uncertain. V lost 6 bases and J lost 1, with 12 bases in between. This CDR3 region has 15 residues. Looked up from germline, CDR1 is WSHSY and CDR2 is SAAADI. The CDR3 DNA reads as TGCGCCAGCAGCCATGGCGGGGTAACTAATGAAAAACTGTTTTTT. Translation gives CASSHGGVTNEKLFF.

The chain couples TRBV20-1 to TRBJ2-3; weak D call: TRBD1 (7 bases). Germline V gives CDR1 DFQATT, CDR2 SNEGSKA (reference sequence). The ends were cut back, 2 bases at V and 3 bases at J, with 15 bases in the middle. This CDR3 has 15 amino acids. The CDR3, as DNA: TGCAGTGCTAGATCGCGGACAGGAGGGACAGATACGCAGTATTTT. It yields the protein CSARSRTGGTDTQYF.

The table lists this clonotype with a few counts. The chain employs TRBV6-2 or TRBV6-3 and TRBJ2-2, with D possibly matching TRBD1 (5 bases). The germline V gene has CDR1 MNHEY and CDR2 SVGEGT. The CDR3 is 13 residues long. V shed 11 bases and J shed 2 bases, with 12 bases lying between them. CDR3 nucleotide sequence: TGTGCCGCCCGACAGTTTAACACCGGGGAGCTGTTTTTT. It yields the protein CAARQFNTGELFF.

The V call is TRBV20-1, the J call TRBJ2-7, with 12 bases lining up with TRBD1. Germline-derived CDR1 and CDR2 are DFQATT and SNEGSKA (reference sequence). V was clipped by 2 bases and J by 6 bases; unmatched bases: 5. CDR3 length: 14 residues. The CDR3 reads CSARFRDRGLEQYF. The CDR3, as DNA: TGCAGTGCTAGATTCCGGGACAGGGGGCTCGAGCAGTACTTC.

This clonotype showed up just a few times. The V and J genes are TRBV29-1 and TRBJ2-7; D gene ambiguous. Between the trimmed V and J ends, which lost 3 bases and 2 bases, there was a span of 14 bases. Germline CDR1 and CDR2: SQVTM and ANQGSEA. This CDR3 contains 14 residues. In DNA, the CDR3 is TGCAGCGTTGACCCGTTCCAGGACCCCTACGAGCAGTACTTC. Encoded protein: CSVDPFQDPYEQYF.

The chain has TRBV15 and TRBJ2-3; 8 bases agree with TRBD2. Germline V CDR1 and CDR2: LNHNV, YYDKDF (reference sequence). With 4 bases clipped from V and 5 bases from J, the junction kept 8 bases outside the gene matches. This CDR3 contains 15 residues. The CDR3 DNA is TGTGCCACCAGCAAAGCGGGGGCAATGAGAGATACGCAGTATTTT. This codes for CATSKAGAMRDTQYF.

The sample holds a few counts of this clonotype. In DNA, the CDR3 is TGCAGTGCTAGAGACGCTAGCGGTGGAATGAATACGCAGTATTTT. This gives the protein CSARDASGGMNTQYF. The genes are TRBV20-1 and TRBJ2-3; 7 positions match TRBD2. CDR1 and CDR2 from the germline V gene are DFQATT and SNEGSKA (reference sequence). This CDR3 contains 15 residues. Losses at the gene ends were 0 bases for V and 7 bases for J; bases not matched to a gene: 10.

The chain couples TRBV12-3 or TRBV12-4 to TRBJ2-7; 14 nucleotides agree with TRBD2. V was pared by 4 bases and J by 6 bases, with 11 bases of the junction left unmatched. CDR3 size: 17 residues. The CDR3, as DNA: TGTGCCAGCAGTTGGGCGGTGGGACTAGCGGGAGTGGGCGAGCAGTACTTC. This gives the protein CASSWAVGLAGVGEQYF.

This clonotype was counted a single time. This chain joins TRBV6-5 and TRBJ1-2; D unclear. Trimming pared 0 bases from V and 8 bases from J, leaving 19 bases between. The CDR3 spans 16 residues. CDR1 and CDR2 (germline): MNHEY, SVGAGI. Written as DNA, the CDR3 is TGTGCCAGCAGTTACTCTTCCCAGCCCCCTAAGAAAGGCTACACCTTC. The encoded protein is CASSYSSQPPKKGYTF.

This clonotype was found a few times. The rearrangement joins TRBV6-2 or TRBV6-3 to TRBJ2-1; D is perhaps TRBD2 (5 bases). Looked up from germline, CDR1 is MNHEY and CDR2 is SVGEGT. Trimming shortened V by 0 bases and J by 5 bases, and 26 bases separated the two germline ends. This CDR3 is built from 20 residues. The CDR3 region has the DNA TGTGCCAGCAGTTACTCGAGTCCCGCGGCCGGGATTCATTTCCACAATGAGCAGTTCTTC. Protein: CASSYSSPAAGIHFHNEQFF.

The CDR3 region has the DNA TGTGCCAGCAGTGAAGCATCAGGAGAGGAGACCCAGTACTTC. It specifies CASSEASGEETQYF. The chain combines TRBV2 with TRBJ2-5; D call uncertain. The length of the CDR3 is 14 residues. In germline, CDR1 is SNHLY, CDR2 FYNNEI. Between the trimmed V and J ends, which lost 0 bases and 5 bases, there was a span of 10 bases.

V and J are TRBV20-1 and TRBJ2-1, with TRBD1 matching over 8 bases. The CDR3 contains 12 residues. The J segment lost 8 bases and the V segment lost 6 bases, leaving 6 bases of the junction unmatched. Germline V CDR1 and CDR2: DFQATT, SNEGSKA (reference sequence). CDR3 residues: CSAQRTGYEQFF. Written as DNA, the CDR3 is TGCAGTGCCCAACGGACAGGGTATGAGCAGTTCTTC.

The chain recombines TRBV20-1 with TRBJ2-7; D may be TRBD1 or TRBD2 (5 bases each). The CDR3 contains 14 residues. CDR1 DFQATT and CDR2 SNEGSKA come from the germline V gene (reference sequence). V was shortened by 3 bases and J by 6 bases, with 18 bases between the two germline ends. CDR3 region: CSASVGSGHPEQYF. The CDR3 bases are TGCAGTGCTAGTGTTGGTTCGGGGCATCCCGAGCAGTACTTC.

This clonotype appeared a few times. The genes are TRBV12-3 or TRBV12-4 and TRBJ1-6, with D perhaps TRBD1 (5 bases). The length of the CDR3 is 14 residues. V was pared by 1 base and J by 7 bases, with 8 bases between. DNA of the CDR3: TGTGCCAGCAGTTTAGTTTCAGGGAATTCACCCCTCCACTTT. Protein product: CASSLVSGNSPLHF.